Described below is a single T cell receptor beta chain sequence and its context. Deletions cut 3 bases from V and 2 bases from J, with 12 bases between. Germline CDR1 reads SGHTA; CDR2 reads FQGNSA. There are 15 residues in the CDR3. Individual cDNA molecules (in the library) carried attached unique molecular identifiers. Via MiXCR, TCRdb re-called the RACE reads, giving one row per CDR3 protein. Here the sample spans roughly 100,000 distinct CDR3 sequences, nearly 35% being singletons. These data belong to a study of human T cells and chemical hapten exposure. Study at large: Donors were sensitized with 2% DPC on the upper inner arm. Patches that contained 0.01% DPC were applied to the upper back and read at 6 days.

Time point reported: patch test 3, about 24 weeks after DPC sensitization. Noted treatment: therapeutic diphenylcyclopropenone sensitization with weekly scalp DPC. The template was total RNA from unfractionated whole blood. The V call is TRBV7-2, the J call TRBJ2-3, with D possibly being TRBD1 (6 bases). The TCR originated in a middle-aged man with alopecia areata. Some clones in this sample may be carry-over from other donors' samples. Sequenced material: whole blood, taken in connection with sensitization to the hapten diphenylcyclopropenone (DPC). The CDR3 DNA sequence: TGTGCCAGCAGCTTTCCTACAGGGCTCACAGATACGCAGTATTTT. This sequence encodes CASSFPTGLTDTQYF.